The next 16 T cell receptor beta chains were all read from a single sample in a study of cytomegalovirus exposure and HLA in healthy donors. Use of 60 Vbeta and 13 Jbeta primers characterized the PCR. Data came from immunoSEQ multiplex PCR; TCRdb stores just in-frame clones and leaves some out. In the table there are roughly 200,000 clones, roughly 85% of which are singletons. The sequencing input was PBMCs. The receptors were sampled from a woman aged 18-29 years in good health and CMV-seronegative.

In regard to this clone: A junction boundary mismatches the germline segment, possibly from a read error. The chain employs TRBV25-1 and TRBJ2-3; D is possibly TRBD2 (8 bases). The CDR3 sequence is 14 residues long. Germline V CDR1 and CDR2: MGHDK, SYGVNS. The CDR3 DNA sequence: TGTGCCAGCAGTGAATATGCCGGGACTAGGGGGCAGGCTTTT. It codes for CASSEYAGTRGQAF.

V is TRBV6-5 and J is TRBJ2-3, with 11 bases fitting TRBD2. Trimming at V came to 6 bases and at J to 11 bases, leaving 4 bases not matched to a gene. Germline lookup yields CDR1 MNHEY and CDR2 SVGAGI. The CDR3 has 12 residues. CDR3 sequence reads: CASRTTSGRQYF. DNA of the CDR3: TGTGCCAGCAGAACCACTAGCGGGAGGCAGTATTTT.

This clone came up a few times. V usage is TRBV4-3 and J usage is TRBJ2-7, with D perhaps TRBD2 (6 bases). V was clipped by 0 bases and J by 0 bases, with 9 bases between them. The germline V gene encodes CDR1 LGHNA and CDR2 YSLEER. The CDR3 runs to 15 residues. The CDR3 loop is CASSQERDFSYEQYV. The CDR3 nucleotides read TGCGCCAGCAGCCAAGAAAGGGACTTCTCCTACGAGCAGTACGTC.

J is TRBJ2-1 and V is TRBV29-1; D possibly corresponds to TRBD1 (6 bases). Between the trimmed V and J ends, which lost 4 bases and 8 bases, there was a span of 12 bases. This CDR3 has 12 residues. The V gene's germline CDR1 is SQVTM and CDR2 ANQGSEA. This chain's CDR3 is CSVGQVRDEQFF. The CDR3 DNA reads TGCAGCGTTGGACAGGTGCGGGATGAGCAGTTCTTC.

The V call is TRBV19, the J call TRBJ1-4; a weak D match, TRBD1 (5 bases). Germline CDR1 and CDR2: LNHDA and SQIVND (reference sequence). The CDR3 sequence is 18 residues long. V was trimmed by 3 bases and J by 4 bases, leaving 21 bases between them. The CDR3 sequence: CASSMRRVGRSHNEKLFF. Here the CDR3 DNA reads TGTGCCAGTAGTATGAGGAGGGTGGGACGGAGCCATAATGAAAAACTGTTTTTT.

This chain links TRBV6-8 with TRBJ1-5; D not resolved. Germline V gives CDR1 MNHGY, CDR2 SAAAGT. CDR3 length: 14 amino acids. Deletions cut 6 bases from V and 2 bases from J, with 11 bases between. CDR3 protein: CASRRLKRNQPQHF. CDR3 DNA: TGTGCCAGCAGACGACTGAAACGCAATCAGCCCCAGCATTTT.

V is TRBV19 and J is TRBJ1-2; D is ambiguous. The length of the CDR3 is 14 residues. V shed 5 bases and J shed 0 bases, with 10 bases lying between them. Germline CDR1 LNHDA, CDR2 SQIVND (reference sequence). CDR3 nucleotides: TGTGCCAGTAGTCTCGGGAGCCCTAACTATGGCTACACCTTC. Translated, it gives CASSLGSPNYGYTF.

This rearrangement joins TRBV19 to TRBJ2-3; tentative D call: TRBD1 (5 bases). The CDR3 length is 14 residues. V was clipped by 10 bases and J by 6 bases, with 20 bases between them. Germline V gene sequence: CDR1 LNHDA, CDR2 SQIVND (reference sequence). CDR3 coding DNA: TGTGCCACCGCACGGGCGTCGCACAGGGATACGCAGTATTTT. Translating gives CATARASHRDTQYF.

J is TRBJ2-5 and V is TRBV4-1; 8 bases agree with TRBD2. Trimming at V came to 1 base and at J to 5 bases, leaving 6 bases not matched to a gene. The CDR3 totals 15 residues. CDR1 and CDR2 from the germline V gene are MGHRA and YSYEKL. CDR3 bases: TGCGCCAGCAGCCAAGTAGGACTAGCTTGGGAGACCCAGTACTTC. This encodes CASSQVGLAWETQYF.

In nucleotides, the CDR3 is TGTGCCAGCAGCCCCCCCGGGGGGGGAAAGGCCGAGCAGTACTTC. Protein sequence: CASSPPGGGKAEQYF. J is TRBJ2-7 and V is TRBV6-6; TRBD2 agrees at 8 bases. In germline, CDR1 is MNHNY, CDR2 SVGAGI (reference sequence). The ends lost 6 bases at V and 6 bases at J; junction bases unmatched: 13. CDR3 length equals 15 residues.

The chain recombines TRBV6-6 with TRBJ2-1, with TRBD2 identical over 11 bases. This CDR3 has 16 amino acids. CDR1 is MNHNY and CDR2 is SVGAGI in the germline V gene (reference sequence). J was trimmed by 4 bases and V by 4 bases; bases with no gene match: 6. The CDR3 region has the DNA TGTGCCAGCAGTTCCGCTCTAGCGGGAGGTTACAATGAGCAGTTCTTC. The encoded protein is CASSSALAGGYNEQFF.

This rearrangement joins TRBV6-5 to TRBJ1-5, with 7 bases aligning to TRBD1. With 6 bases clipped from V and 6 bases from J, the junction kept 11 bases outside the gene matches. Germline loops: CDR1 MNHEY, CDR2 SVGAGI. CDR3 length equals 15 residues. The CDR3 nucleotides are TGTGCCAGCAGCATAGACAGGGAAACGTTTCAGCCCCAGCATTTT. Translating gives CASSIDRETFQPQHF.

This clone came up a few times. The genes are TRBV10-2 and TRBJ1-2, with D possibly TRBD1 on 6 matching bases. Deletions cut 4 bases from V and 4 bases from J, with 10 bases between. Germline V lookup: CDR1 WSHSY, CDR2 SAAADI. The CDR3 sequence is 13 residues long. The CDR3 region is CASSGTEIYGYTF. DNA for the CDR3: TGCGCCAGCAGTGGGACAGAGATCTATGGCTACACCTTC.

Regarding this clone: An end of the junction does not agree with germline; a read error may underlie this. The V gene is TRBV4-1, the J gene TRBJ2-2; the D gene is possibly TRBD2 (7 bases). CDR1 MGHRA and CDR2 YSYEKL come from the germline V gene. The CDR3 consists of 14 residues. DNA for the CDR3: TGCGCCAGCAGTCAAGGGGGAGGGACCGGGGAGCTGTTTTTT. This gives the protein CASSQGGGTGELFF.

The chain joins TRBV11-2 to TRBJ2-3; TRBD2 matches 14 bases. There are 14 residues in the CDR3. With 5 bases clipped from V and 8 bases from J, the junction kept 3 bases outside the gene matches. In germline, CDR1 is SGHAT, CDR2 FQNNGV. CDR3 DNA: TGTGCCAGCAGCCCCGGGACTAGCGGGAGTACGCAGTATTTT. Protein product: CASSPGTSGSTQYF. Filled out from reference TRBV11-2 and TRBJ2-3, the complete variable domain reads EAGVAQSPRYKIIEKRQSVAFWCNPISGHATLYWYQQILGQGPKLLIQFQNNGVVDDSQLPKDRFSAERLKGVDSTLKIQPAKLEDSAVYLCASSPGTSGSTQYFGPGTRLTVL.

This clone came up a few times. The V call is TRBV5-1, the J call TRBJ1-4; maybe TRBD1 (5 bases). Germline values: CDR1 SGHRS, CDR2 YFSETQ. The CDR3 extends over 16 amino acids. V lost 0 bases to trimming and J lost 0 bases, with 9 bases between them. Here the CDR3 reads CASSLVGAATNEKLFF. CDR3 in DNA: TGCGCCAGCAGCTTGGTTGGGGCCGCAACTAATGAAAAACTGTTTTTT.